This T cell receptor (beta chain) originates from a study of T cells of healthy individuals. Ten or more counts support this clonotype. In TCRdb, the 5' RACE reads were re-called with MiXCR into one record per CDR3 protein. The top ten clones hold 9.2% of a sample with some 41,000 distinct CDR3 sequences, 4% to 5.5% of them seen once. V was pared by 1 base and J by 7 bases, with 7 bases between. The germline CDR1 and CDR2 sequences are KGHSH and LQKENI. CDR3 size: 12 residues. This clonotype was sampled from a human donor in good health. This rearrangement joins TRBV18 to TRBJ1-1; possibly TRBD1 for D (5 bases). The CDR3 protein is CASSPQGIEAFF. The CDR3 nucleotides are TGTGCCAGCTCACCACAGGGGATTGAAGCTTTCTTT.